One and the same sample provided the 19 T cell receptor beta chains below, sequenced in a study of radiotherapy plus CTLA-4 blockade in lung cancer. The table came from immunoSEQ multiplex PCR; TCRdb's copy has only in-frame clones and leaves some out. The sample has more than 75,000 clones, around nine tenths seen once; the top ten hold around 0.85%. The specimen was peripheral blood, collected from a patient treated with radiotherapy plus ipilimumab. These receptors originate from a human donor with non-small cell lung cancer who had stable disease on radiotherapy plus ipilimumab.

The rearrangement links TRBV29-1 to TRBJ2-7; TRBD2 agrees at 7 bases. V lost 5 bases, J lost 0 bases, and 7 bases stayed unmatched. Germline CDR1 is SQVTM and CDR2 is ANQGSEA. This CDR3 is 14 amino acids long. The CDR3 DNA reads TGCAGCGTTACGATAGCGGGTTACTCCTACGAGCAGTACTTC. This encodes CSVTIAGYSYEQYF.

This clone came up once. The gene calls are TRBV25-1 and TRBJ1-2; tentatively, D is TRBD1 (5 bases). V gave up 2 bases and J gave up 6 bases, with 10 bases separating them. The CDR3 covers 13 residues. Germline lookup yields CDR1 MGHDK and CDR2 SYGVNS. Here the CDR3 DNA reads TGTGCCAGCAGTGAAGCTCAGGGAAATGGCTACACCTTC. This encodes CASSEAQGNGYTF.

This chain joins TRBV28 and TRBJ1-6, with D maybe TRBD1 (6 bases). The CDR3 totals 17 residues. V was clipped by 3 bases and J by 9 bases, with 21 bases between them. Looked up from germline, CDR1 is MDHEN and CDR2 is SYDVKM. In DNA form, the CDR3 reads TGTGCCAGCAGTTTTGGTGGTAAGGGAGGGGGGACTTCACCCCTCCACTTT. It yields the protein CASSFGGKGGGTSPLHF.

Note on this clone: One junction end disagrees with the germline gene, perhaps due to a read error. V gene TRBV12-5 combines with J gene TRBJ1-5; D unclear. CDR1 LGHNT and CDR2 FRNRAP come from the germline V gene. The CDR3 is 16 residues long. CDR3 in amino acids: CASGLSPVPSNQPKHF. Written as DNA, the CDR3 is TGTGCTAGTGGTTTATCCCCGGTCCCTTCCAATCAGCCCAAGCATTTT.

V and J are TRBV9 and TRBJ2-1; 11 nucleotides match TRBD2. The V segment lost 3 bases and the J segment 6 bases; nucleotides outside the gene matches: 2. The CDR3 has 14 amino acids. Germline V gene lookup returns CDR1 SGDLS and CDR2 YYNGEE. The CDR3 loop is CASSATSGSNEQFF. The DNA of the CDR3 is TGTGCCAGCAGCGCTACTAGCGGGAGCAATGAGCAGTTCTTC.

This rearrangement joins TRBV27 to TRBJ2-1, with 7 bases aligning to TRBD1. J was trimmed by 6 bases and V by 8 bases; bases with no gene match: 16. CDR1 and CDR2 (germline): MNHEY, SMNVEV (reference sequence). The CDR3 extends over 16 amino acids. The CDR3 loop is CASFRDRYPRGNEQFF. CDR3 bases: TGTGCCAGCTTTCGGGACAGATATCCAAGAGGCAATGAGCAGTTCTTC.

This chain uses TRBV4-2 with TRBJ2-3; 12 bases line up with TRBD2. CDR1 and CDR2 (germline): LGHNA, YNFKEQ. The V segment lost 0 bases and the J segment 6 bases; nucleotides outside the gene matches: 4. The CDR3 loop spans 16 amino acids. CDR3 loop: CASSQDGTSGGDTQYF. The CDR3 DNA reads as TGTGCCAGCAGCCAAGATGGTACTAGCGGGGGGGATACGCAGTATTTT.

The count of this clone is one. In nucleotides, the CDR3 is TGTGCCAGCAGTTCGGCAGGGGGCGCAGGTCAGCCCCAGCATTTT. It specifies CASSSAGGAGQPQHF. The V gene is TRBV6-5, the J gene TRBJ1-5; 8 bases align to TRBD1. With 4 bases clipped from V and 6 bases from J, the junction kept 8 bases outside the gene matches. The CDR3 covers 15 residues. Germline CDR1 reads MNHEY; CDR2 reads SVGAGI.

The chain is built from TRBV5-6 and TRBJ2-4, with D uncertain. The V end was cut by 3 bases, the J end by 3 bases, with 10 bases between. Looked up from germline, CDR1 is SGHDT and CDR2 is YYEEEE. CDR3 length equals 14 residues. For the CDR3, the DNA is TGTGCCAGCAGCTCTAGAATCGGCAAAAACATTCAGTACTTC. Translating it yields CASSSRIGKNIQYF.

This chain joins TRBV15 and TRBJ1-3, with D unclear. V was clipped by 0 bases and J by 2 bases, with 11 bases between them. The germline CDR1 and CDR2 sequences are LNHNV and YYDKDF (reference sequence). The CDR3 has 16 residues. The CDR3: CATSRDLGEAGNTIYF. The CDR3 DNA reads TGTGCCACCAGCAGAGATCTAGGAGAAGCTGGAAACACCATATATTTT. The whole variable domain, filled in from reference TRBV15 and TRBJ1-3, reads DAMVIQNPRYQVTQFGKPVTLSCSQTLNHNVMYWYQQKSSQAPKLLFHYYDKDFNNEADTPDNFQSRRPNTSFCFLDIRSPGLGDTAMYLCATSRDLGEAGNTIYFGEGSWLTVV.

This sequence joins TRBV25-1 and TRBJ2-1, with TRBD2 matching 9 bases. The trim removed 3 bases at V and 1 base at J, leaving 10 bases unmatched. CDR3 size: 18 residues. Germline values: CDR1 MGHDK, CDR2 SYGVNS. The DNA for the CDR3 is TGTGCCAGCAGTGACTCCCTTGGCGGGGGGGTTTCCTACAATGAGCAGTTCTTC. Its protein is CASSDSLGGGVSYNEQFF.

The rearrangement joins TRBV6-7 to TRBJ2-7; 11 nucleotides line up with TRBD1. TRBV6-7 is treated as an ORF (open reading frame) with a function not yet certain. CDR3 length: 17 amino acids. With V trimmed by 2 bases and J by 4 bases, 10 bases remained unmatched. The CDR3 DNA is TGTGCCAGCAGTTACCCCCCAGAGGACAGGGGGCTATACGAGCAGTACTTC. This sequence encodes CASSYPPEDRGLYEQYF.

This clone appeared a single time. The genes are TRBV6-1 and TRBJ2-1, with D hard to call. The CDR3 runs to 14 residues. V was pared by 5 bases and J by 7 bases, with 15 bases between. In germline, CDR1 is MNHNS, CDR2 SASEGT. CDR3 protein: CASSPGPPRNEQFF. The CDR3 DNA reads TGTGCCAGCAGTCCAGGACCGCCGCGGAATGAGCAGTTCTTC.

The genes are TRBV19 and TRBJ2-2, with a weak D call TRBD2 (6 bases). Trimming left V 10 bases short and J 12 bases short, with 18 bases between. Germline CDR1 LNHDA, CDR2 SQIVND (reference sequence). This CDR3 is 12 amino acids long. This CDR3 is CATSSWREQLFF. CDR3 DNA sequence: TGTGCCACCAGCTCTTGGAGGGAGCAGCTGTTTTTT.

The table lists this clone with a few counts. The chain employs TRBV28 and TRBJ1-3, with D maybe TRBD1 (5 bases). The CDR3 length is 13 residues. CDR1 and CDR2 (germline): MDHEN, SYDVKM. Trimming removed 5 bases at V and 5 bases at J, with 10 bases between. The DNA for the CDR3 is TGTGCCAGCAGTAAAAGGGACCGAAACACCATATATTTT. Amino acid sequence: CASSKRDRNTIYF. Using reference TRBV28 and TRBJ1-3 for the parts outside the CDR3, the full variable domain is DVKVTQSSRYLVKRTGEKVFLECVQDMDHENMFWYRQDPGLGLRLIYFSYDVKMKEKGDIPEGYSVSREKKERFSLILESASTNQTSMYLCASSKRDRNTIYFGEGSWLTVV.

This clone was seen a handful of times. V gene TRBV4-1 combines with J gene TRBJ2-7; the D gene could be TRBD1 or TRBD2 (5 bases each). Germline CDR1 is MGHRA and CDR2 is YSYEKL. V was pared by 1 base and J by 2 bases, with 12 bases between. This CDR3 is built from 15 residues. In DNA, the CDR3 is TGCGCCAGCAGCCAAGGACGGGGCGAGGCCTACGAGCAGTACTTC. As protein: CASSQGRGEAYEQYF.

This clone was found once. The genes are TRBV2 and TRBJ1-1; D call uncertain. Germline lookup yields CDR1 SNHLY and CDR2 FYNNEI. The CDR3 is 14 residues long. V gave up 3 bases and J gave up 6 bases, with 14 bases separating them. The CDR3 loop reads CASSDFFGRAEAFF. The CDR3, as DNA: TGTGCCAGCAGTGACTTTTTTGGCAGAGCTGAAGCTTTCTTT.

The chain has TRBV18 and TRBJ1-3; D uncertain. The CDR3 has 12 residues. The germline CDR1 and CDR2 sequences are KGHSH and LQKENI. Trimming stripped 0 bases from V and 3 bases from J, with 0 bases between. The chain's CDR3 is CASSPPGNTIYF. The CDR3 DNA reads as TGTGCCAGCTCACCACCTGGAAACACCATATATTTT.

This clone was seen once. The chain has TRBV2 and TRBJ2-7; tentative D call: TRBD1 (6 bases). The germline V and J ends were trimmed by 4 bases and 3 bases, with 10 bases remaining between them. The CDR3 consists of 13 residues. CDR1 is SNHLY and CDR2 is FYNNEI in the germline V gene. As DNA, the CDR3 is TGTGCCAGCAGTGGTGACAGGAACTACGAGCAGTACTTC. Translated: CASSGDRNYEQYF.